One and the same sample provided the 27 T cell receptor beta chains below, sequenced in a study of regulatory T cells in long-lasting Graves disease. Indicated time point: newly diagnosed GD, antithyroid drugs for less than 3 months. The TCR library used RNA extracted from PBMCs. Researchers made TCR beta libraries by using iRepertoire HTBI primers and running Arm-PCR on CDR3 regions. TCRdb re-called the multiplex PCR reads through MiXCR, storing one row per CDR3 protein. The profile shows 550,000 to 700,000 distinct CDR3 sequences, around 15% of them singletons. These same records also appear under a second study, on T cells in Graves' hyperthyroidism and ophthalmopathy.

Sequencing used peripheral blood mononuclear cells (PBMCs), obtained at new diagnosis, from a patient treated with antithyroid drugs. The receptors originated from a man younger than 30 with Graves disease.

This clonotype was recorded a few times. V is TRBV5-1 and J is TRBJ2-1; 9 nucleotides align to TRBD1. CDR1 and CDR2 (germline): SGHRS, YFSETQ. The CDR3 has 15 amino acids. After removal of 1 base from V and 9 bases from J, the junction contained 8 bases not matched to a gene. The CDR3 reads CASSLLAGTGREQFF. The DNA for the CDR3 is TGCGCCAGCAGCTTGTTGGCCGGGACAGGGCGTGAGCAGTTCTTC.

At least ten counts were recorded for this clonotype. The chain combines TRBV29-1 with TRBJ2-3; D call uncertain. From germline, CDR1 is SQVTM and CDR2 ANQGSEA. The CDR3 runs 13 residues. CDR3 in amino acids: CSMTGPKVATQYF. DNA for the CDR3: TGCAGTATGACCGGACCGAAGGTAGCTACGCAGTATTTT.

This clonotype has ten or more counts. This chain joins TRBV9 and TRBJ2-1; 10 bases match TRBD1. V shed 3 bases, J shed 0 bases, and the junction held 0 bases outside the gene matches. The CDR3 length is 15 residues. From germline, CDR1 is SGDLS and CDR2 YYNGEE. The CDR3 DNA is TGTGCCAGCAGCGGACAGGGGGCCTCCTACAATGAGCAGTTCTTC. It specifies CASSGQGASYNEQFF.

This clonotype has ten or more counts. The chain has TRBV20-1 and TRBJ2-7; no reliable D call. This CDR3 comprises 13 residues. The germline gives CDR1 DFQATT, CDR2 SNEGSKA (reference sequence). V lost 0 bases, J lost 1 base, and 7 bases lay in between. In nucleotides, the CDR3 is TGCAGTGCTAGAGAATCCCAGTCCTACGAGCAGTACTTC. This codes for CSARESQSYEQYF.

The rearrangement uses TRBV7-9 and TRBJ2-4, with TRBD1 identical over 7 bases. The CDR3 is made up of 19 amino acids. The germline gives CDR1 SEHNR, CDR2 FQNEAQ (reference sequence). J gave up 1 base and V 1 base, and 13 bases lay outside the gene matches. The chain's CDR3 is CASSLVNRGWGAAKNIQYF. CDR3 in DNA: TGTGCCAGCAGCTTAGTAAACAGGGGATGGGGAGCCGCCAAAAACATTCAGTACTTC. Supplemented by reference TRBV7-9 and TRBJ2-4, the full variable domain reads DTGVSQNPRHKITKRGQNVTFRCDPISEHNRLYWYRQTLGQGPEFLTYFQNEAQLEKSRLLSDRFSAERPKGSFSTLEIQRTEQGDSAMYLCASSLVNRGWGAAKNIQYFGAGTRLSVL.

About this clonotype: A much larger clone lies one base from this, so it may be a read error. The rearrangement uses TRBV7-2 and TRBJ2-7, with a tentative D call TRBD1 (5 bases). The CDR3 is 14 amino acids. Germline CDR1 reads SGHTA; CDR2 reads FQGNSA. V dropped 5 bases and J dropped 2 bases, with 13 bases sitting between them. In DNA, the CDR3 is TGTGCCAGCAGCACCCAAGGGGATCCCTACGAGCAGTACTTC. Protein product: CASSTQGDPYEQYF.

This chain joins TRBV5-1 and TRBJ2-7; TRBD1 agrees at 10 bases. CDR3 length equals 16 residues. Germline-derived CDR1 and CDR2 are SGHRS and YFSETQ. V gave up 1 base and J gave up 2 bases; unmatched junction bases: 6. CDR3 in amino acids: CASSLMDGTGAYEQYF. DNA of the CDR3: TGCGCCAGCAGCTTGATGGACGGGACAGGGGCCTACGAGCAGTACTTC.

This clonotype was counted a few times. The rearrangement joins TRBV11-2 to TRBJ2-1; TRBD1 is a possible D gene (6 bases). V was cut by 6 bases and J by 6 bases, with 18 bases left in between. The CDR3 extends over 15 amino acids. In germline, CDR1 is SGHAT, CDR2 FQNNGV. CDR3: CASRAGTSSSNEQFF. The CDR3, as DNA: TGTGCCAGCAGGGCCGGGACATCGAGTAGCAATGAGCAGTTCTTC.

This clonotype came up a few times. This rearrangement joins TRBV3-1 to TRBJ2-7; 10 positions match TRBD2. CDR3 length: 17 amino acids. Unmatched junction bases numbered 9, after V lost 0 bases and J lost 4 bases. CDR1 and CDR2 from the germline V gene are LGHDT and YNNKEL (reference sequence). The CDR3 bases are TGTGCCAGCAGCCAAGATCGGCTAGCGGGAGTGTCTTACGAGCAGTACTTC. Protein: CASSQDRLAGVSYEQYF.

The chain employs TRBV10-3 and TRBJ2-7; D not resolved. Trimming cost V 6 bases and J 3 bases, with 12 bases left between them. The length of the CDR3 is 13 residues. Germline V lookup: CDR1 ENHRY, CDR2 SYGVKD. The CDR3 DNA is TGTGCCATCAGGAGCGAGAAGATCTACGAGCAGTACTTC. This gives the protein CAIRSEKIYEQYF.

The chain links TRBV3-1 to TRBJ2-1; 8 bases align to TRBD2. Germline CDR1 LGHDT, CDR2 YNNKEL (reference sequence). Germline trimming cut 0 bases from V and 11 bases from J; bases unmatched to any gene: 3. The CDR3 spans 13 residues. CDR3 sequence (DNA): TGTGCCAGCAGCCAAGATCGGGGGGGGAAGCAGTTCTTC. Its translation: CASSQDRGGKQFF.

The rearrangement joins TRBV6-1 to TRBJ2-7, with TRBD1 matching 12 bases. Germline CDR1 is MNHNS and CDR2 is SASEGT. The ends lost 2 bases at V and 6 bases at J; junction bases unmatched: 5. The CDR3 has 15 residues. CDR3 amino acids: CASSELGQGAVEQYF. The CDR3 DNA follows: TGTGCCAGCAGTGAACTGGGACAGGGGGCAGTCGAGCAGTACTTC.

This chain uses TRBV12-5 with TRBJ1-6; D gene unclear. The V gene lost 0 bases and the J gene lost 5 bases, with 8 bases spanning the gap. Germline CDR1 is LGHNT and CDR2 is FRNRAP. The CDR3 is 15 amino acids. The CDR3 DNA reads TGTGCTAGTGGTTTGGTTACACCTAATAATTCACCCCTCCACTTT. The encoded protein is CASGLVTPNNSPLHF.

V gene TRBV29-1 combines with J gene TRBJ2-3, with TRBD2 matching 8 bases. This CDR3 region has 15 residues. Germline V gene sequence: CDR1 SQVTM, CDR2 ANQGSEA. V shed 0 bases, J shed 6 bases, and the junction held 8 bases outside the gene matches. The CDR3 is CSVEDLSGGLDTQYF. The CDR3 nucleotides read TGCAGCGTTGAAGATTTAAGCGGGGGCCTCGATACGCAGTATTTT.

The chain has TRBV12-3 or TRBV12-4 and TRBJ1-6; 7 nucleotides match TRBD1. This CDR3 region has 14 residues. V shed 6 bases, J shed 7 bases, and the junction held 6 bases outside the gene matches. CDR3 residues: CASSSQGRNSPLHF. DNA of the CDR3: TGTGCCAGCAGCTCACAGGGGAGGAATTCACCCCTCCACTTT.

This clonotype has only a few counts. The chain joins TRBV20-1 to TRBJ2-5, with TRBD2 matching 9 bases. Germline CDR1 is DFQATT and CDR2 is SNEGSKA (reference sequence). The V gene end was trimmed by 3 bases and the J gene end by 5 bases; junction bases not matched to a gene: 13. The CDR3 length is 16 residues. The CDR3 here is CSARGSGLARRETQYF. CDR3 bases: TGCAGTGCTAGGGGCTCTGGACTAGCGAGGAGGGAGACCCAGTACTTC.

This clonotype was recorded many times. CDR3 bases: TGTGCCAGCAGTGGGACAGGGGTCCTCGAGCAGTACTTC. The encoded protein is CASSGTGVLEQYF. The chain is built from TRBV6-2 or TRBV6-3 and TRBJ2-7, with 10 bases fitting TRBD1. V lost 5 bases, J lost 6 bases, and 4 bases stayed unmatched. CDR1 is MNHEY, CDR2 SVGEGT, per germline. The CDR3 runs 13 residues.

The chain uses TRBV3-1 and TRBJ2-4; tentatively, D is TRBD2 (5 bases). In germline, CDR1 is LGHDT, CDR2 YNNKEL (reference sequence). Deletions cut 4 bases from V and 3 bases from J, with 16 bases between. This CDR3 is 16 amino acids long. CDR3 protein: CASSLRPPEGKNIQYF. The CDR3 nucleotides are TGTGCCAGCAGCCTACGACCCCCTGAGGGCAAAAACATTCAGTACTTC.

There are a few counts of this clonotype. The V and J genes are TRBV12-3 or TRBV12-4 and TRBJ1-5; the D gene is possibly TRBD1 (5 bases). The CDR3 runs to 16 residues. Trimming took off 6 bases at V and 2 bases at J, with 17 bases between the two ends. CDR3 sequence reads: CASREQEEGGNQPQHF. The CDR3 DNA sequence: TGTGCCAGCAGGGAACAGGAAGAAGGGGGCAATCAGCCCCAGCATTTT.

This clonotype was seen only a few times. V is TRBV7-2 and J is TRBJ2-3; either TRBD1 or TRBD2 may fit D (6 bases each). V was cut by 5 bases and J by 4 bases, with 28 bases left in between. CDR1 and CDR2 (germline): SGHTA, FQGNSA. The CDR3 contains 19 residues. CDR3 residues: CASSKFLIRGPFVADTQYF. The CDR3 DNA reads TGTGCCAGCAGCAAATTCCTCATCCGGGGGCCCTTCGTCGCAGATACGCAGTATTTT.

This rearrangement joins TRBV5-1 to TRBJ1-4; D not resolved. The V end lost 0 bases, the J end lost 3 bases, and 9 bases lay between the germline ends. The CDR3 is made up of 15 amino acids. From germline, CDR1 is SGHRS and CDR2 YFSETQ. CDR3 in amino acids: CASSLARVANEKLFF. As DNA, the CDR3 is TGCGCCAGCAGCTTGGCGAGGGTAGCTAATGAAAAACTGTTTTTT.

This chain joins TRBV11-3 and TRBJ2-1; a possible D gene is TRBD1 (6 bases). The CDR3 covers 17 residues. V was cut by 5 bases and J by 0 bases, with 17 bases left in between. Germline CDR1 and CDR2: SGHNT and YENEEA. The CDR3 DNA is TGTGCCAGCAGCACAGGGAAGGCGGGTAGCTCCTACAATGAGCAGTTCTTC. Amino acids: CASSTGKAGSSYNEQFF.

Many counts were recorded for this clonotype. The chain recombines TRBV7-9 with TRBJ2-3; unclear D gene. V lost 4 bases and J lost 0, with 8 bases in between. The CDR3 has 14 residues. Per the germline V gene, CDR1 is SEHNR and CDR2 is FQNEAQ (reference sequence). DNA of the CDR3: TGTGCCAGCAGCTACCGTCCCAGCACAGATACGCAGTATTTT. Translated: CASSYRPSTDTQYF.

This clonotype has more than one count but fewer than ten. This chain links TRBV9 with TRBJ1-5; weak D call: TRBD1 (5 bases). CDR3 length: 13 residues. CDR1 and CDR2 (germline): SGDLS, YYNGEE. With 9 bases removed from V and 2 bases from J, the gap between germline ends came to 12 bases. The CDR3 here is CATDRLGNQPQHF. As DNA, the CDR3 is TGTGCCACCGACAGATTGGGCAATCAGCCCCAGCATTTT.

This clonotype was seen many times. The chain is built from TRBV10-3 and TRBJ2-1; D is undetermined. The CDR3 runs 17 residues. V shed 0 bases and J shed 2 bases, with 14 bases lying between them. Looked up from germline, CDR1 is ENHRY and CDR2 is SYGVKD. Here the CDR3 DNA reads TGTGCCATCAGTGAGTCTGCTGGGAACCCGCCCTACAATGAGCAGTTCTTC. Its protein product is CAISESAGNPPYNEQFF.

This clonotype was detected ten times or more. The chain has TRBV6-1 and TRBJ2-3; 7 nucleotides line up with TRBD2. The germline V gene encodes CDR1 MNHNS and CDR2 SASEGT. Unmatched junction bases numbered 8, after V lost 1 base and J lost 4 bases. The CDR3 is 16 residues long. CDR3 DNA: TGTGCCAGCAGTGAAGAAGGCGGGGAGGGCCCAGATACGCAGTATTTT. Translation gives CASSEEGGEGPDTQYF.

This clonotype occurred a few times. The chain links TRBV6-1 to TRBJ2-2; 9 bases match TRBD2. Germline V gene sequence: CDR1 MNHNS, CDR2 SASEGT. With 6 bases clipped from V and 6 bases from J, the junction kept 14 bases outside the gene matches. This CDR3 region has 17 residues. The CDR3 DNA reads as TGTGCCAGCAGCTACGCCCCCCTAGCGGGAAGGCCCGGGGAGCTGTTTTTT. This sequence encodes CASSYAPLAGRPGELFF.